This T cell receptor (beta chain) was identified during a study of blood T cell repertoires in COVID-19. Study-wide context: T cells, B-cell-depleted T cells, or PBMCs provided the cDNA or gDNA that served as material.

TCRdb keeps only in-frame clones here, not all; method: immunoSEQ multiplex PCR. The sample shows approximately 88,000 clones, about 85% of them seen only once. The CDR3 sequence is 15 residues long. V was clipped by 3 bases and J by 4 bases; unmatched bases: 9. Germline values: CDR1 SQVTM, CDR2 ANQGSEA. The clonotype originates from a woman aged 70-85 years with acute or convalescent COVID-19. The chain carries TRBV29-1 and TRBJ2-5, with 9 bases that match TRBD1. What was sequenced was peripheral blood. CDR3 DNA: TGCAGCGTTGAGGTCGAACAGGGGGCGTTAGAGACCCAGTACTTC. Protein sequence: CSVEVEQGALETQYF.